This TCR beta chain was sequenced for a study of graft-versus-host responses after intestinal transplantation. Libraries were prepared by immunoSEQ multiplex PCR; TCRdb keeps only in-frame clonotypes and omits some of them. The repertoire holds about 14,000 clones, with about 34% as singletons. Investigators plated around 200,000 CFSE-labeled responder cells together with around 200,000 irradiated stimulator cells labeled with violet dye. This CDR3 contains 13 residues. The germline V and J ends were trimmed by 2 bases and 6 bases, with 13 bases remaining between them. Germline V gene sequence: CDR1 GTSNPN, CDR2 SVGIG (reference sequence).

This chain links TRBV30 with TRBJ1-2; D call uncertain. The starting material was alloreactive CD8+ T cells from a mixed lymphocyte reaction culture, obtained before intestinal transplant. The subset was: CFSE-low proliferating T cells sorted from approximately 6-day pre-transplant mixed lymphocyte reaction (GvH or HvG direction). This clonotype originated in a human patient who received an intestinal transplant. This CDR3 is CAWSLPGLNGYTF. The CDR3 coding sequence is TGTGCCTGGAGTCTCCCCGGGTTAAATGGCTACACCTTC.